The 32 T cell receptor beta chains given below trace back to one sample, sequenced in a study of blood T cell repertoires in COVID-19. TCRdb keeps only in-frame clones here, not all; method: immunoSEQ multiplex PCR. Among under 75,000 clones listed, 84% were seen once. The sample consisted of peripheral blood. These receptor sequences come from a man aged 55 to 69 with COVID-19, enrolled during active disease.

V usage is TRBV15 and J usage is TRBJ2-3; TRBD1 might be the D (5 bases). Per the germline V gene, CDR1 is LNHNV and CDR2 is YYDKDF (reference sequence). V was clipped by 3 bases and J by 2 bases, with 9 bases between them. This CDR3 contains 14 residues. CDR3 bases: TGTGCCACCAGCAGGGACACATTCACAGATACGCAGTATTTT. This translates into CATSRDTFTDTQYF.

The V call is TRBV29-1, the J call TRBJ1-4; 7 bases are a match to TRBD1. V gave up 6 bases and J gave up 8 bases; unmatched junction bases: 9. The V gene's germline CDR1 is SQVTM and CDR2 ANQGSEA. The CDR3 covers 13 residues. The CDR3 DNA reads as TGCAGCGTCCAGACAGGGATTGTCGAAAAACTGTTTTTT. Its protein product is CSVQTGIVEKLFF.

CDR3 nucleotide sequence: TGCGCCAGCAGCTCGGGGGGTATGGGCATGAACACTGAAGCTTTCTTT. This gives the protein CASSSGGMGMNTEAFF. The chain links TRBV5-1 to TRBJ1-1, with D maybe TRBD1 (5 bases). Germline loops: CDR1 SGHRS, CDR2 YFSETQ. V was cut by 3 bases and J by 0 bases, with 15 bases left in between. This CDR3 comprises 16 residues. Based on the CDR3 plus reference TRBV5-1 and TRBJ1-1, the full variable domain is KAGVTQTPRYLIKTRGQQVTLSCSPISGHRSVSWYQQTPGQGLQFLFEYFSETQRNKGNFPGRFSGRQFSNSRSEMNVSTLELGDSALYLCASSSGGMGMNTEAFFGQGTRLTVV.

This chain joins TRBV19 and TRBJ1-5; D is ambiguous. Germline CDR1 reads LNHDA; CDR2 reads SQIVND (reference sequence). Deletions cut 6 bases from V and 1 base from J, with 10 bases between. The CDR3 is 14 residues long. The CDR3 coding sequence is TGTGCCAGTAGAGATTGGGAGAGCAATCAGCCCCAGCATTTT. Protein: CASRDWESNQPQHF.

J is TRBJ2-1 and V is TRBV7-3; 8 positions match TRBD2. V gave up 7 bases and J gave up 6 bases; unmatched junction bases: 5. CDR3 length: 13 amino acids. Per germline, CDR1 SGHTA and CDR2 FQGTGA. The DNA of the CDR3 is TGTGCCAGCACCGGGGGGGAGGGCAATGAGCAGTTCTTC. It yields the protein CASTGGEGNEQFF.

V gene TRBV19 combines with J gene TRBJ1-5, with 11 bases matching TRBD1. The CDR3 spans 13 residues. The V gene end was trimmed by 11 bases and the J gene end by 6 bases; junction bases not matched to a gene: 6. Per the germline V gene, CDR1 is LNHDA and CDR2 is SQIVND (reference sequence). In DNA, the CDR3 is TGTGCCGCTACCGGGACAGGGGGTCAGCCCCAGCATTTT. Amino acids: CAATGTGGQPQHF.

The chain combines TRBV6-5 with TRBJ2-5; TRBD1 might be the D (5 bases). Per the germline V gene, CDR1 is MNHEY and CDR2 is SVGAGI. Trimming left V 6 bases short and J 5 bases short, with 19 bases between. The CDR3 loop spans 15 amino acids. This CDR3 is CASSLGRLMGETQYF. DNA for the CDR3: TGTGCCAGCAGCTTGGGGCGGCTAATGGGGGAGACCCAGTACTTC.

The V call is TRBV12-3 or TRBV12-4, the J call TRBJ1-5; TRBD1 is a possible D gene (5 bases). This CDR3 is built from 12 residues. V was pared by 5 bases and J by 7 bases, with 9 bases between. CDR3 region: CASSPGIQPQHF. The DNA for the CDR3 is TGTGCCAGCAGTCCAGGGATCCAGCCCCAGCATTTT.

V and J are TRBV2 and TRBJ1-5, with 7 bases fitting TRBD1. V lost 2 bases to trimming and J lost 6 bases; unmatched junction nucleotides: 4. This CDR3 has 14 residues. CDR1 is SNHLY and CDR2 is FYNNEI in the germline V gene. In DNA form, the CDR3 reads TGTGCCAGCAGTGAACAGGGGGATTTTCAGCCCCAGCATTTT. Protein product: CASSEQGDFQPQHF. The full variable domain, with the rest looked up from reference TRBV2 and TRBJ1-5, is EPEVTQTPSHQVTQMGQEVILRCVPISNHLYFYWYRQILGQKVEFLVSFYNNEISEKSEIFDDQFSVERPDGSNFTLKIRSTKLEDSAMYFCASSEQGDFQPQHFGDGTRLSIL.

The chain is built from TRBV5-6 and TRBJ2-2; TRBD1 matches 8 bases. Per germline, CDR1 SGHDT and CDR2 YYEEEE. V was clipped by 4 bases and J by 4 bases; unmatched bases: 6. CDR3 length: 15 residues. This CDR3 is CASSRGTGRTGELFF. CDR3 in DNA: TGTGCCAGCAGCCGCGGGACAGGACGCACCGGGGAGCTGTTTTTT.

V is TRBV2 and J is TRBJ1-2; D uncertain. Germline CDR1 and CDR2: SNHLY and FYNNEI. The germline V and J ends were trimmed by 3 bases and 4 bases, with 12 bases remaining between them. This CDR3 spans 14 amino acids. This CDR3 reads CASSERQLSYGYTF. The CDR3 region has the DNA TGTGCCAGCAGTGAGAGGCAGCTATCCTATGGCTACACCTTC.

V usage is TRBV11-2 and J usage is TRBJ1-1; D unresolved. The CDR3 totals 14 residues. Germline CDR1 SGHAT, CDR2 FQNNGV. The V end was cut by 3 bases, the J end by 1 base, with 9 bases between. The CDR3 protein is CASSFSNGNTEAFF. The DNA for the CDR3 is TGTGCCAGCAGCTTTTCGAACGGGAACACTGAAGCTTTCTTT.

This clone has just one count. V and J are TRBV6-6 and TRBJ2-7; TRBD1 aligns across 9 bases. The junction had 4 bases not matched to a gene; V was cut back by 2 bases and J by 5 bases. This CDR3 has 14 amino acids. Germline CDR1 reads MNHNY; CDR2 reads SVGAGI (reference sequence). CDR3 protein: CASSYPDRGHEQYF. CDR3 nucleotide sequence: TGTGCCAGCAGTTACCCGGACAGGGGCCACGAGCAGTACTTC.

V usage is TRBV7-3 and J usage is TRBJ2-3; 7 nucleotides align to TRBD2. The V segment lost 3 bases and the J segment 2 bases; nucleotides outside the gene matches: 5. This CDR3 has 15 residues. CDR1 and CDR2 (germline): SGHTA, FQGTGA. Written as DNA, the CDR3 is TGTGCCAGCAGCTTCTCTAGCGGATACACAGATACGCAGTATTTT. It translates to CASSFSSGYTDTQYF.

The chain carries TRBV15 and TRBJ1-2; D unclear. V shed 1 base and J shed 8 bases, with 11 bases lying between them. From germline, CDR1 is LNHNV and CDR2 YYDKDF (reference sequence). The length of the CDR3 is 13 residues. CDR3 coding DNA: TGTGCCACCAGCAGAGCTAGGTCGGGAGGCTACACCTTC. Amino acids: CATSRARSGGYTF.

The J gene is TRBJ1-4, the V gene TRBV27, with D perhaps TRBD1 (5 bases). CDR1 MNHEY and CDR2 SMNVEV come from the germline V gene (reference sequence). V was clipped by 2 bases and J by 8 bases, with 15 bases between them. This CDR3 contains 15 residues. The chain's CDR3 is CASSLAPQGGEKLFF. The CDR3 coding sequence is TGTGCCAGCAGTTTAGCTCCCCAGGGTGGGGAAAAACTGTTTTTT.

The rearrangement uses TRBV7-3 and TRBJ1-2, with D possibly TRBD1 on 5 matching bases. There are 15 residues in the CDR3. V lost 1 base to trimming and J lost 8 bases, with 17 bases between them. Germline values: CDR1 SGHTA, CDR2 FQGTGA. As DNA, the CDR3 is TGTGCCAGCAGCTTAAATGTTCCAGGGCCCGAGGGCTACACCTTC. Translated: CASSLNVPGPEGYTF.

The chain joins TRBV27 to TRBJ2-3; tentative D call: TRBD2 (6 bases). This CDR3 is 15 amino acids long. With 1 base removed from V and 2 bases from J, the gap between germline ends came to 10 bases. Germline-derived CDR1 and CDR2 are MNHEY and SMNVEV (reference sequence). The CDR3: CASSLWGDVTDTQYF. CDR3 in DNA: TGTGCCAGCAGTTTATGGGGGGATGTCACAGATACGCAGTATTTT.

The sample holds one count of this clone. Here the CDR3 reads CASSSTAGLAGGPDTQYF. CDR3 DNA: TGTGCCAGCAGCTCGACCGCCGGACTAGCGGGGGGGCCGGATACGCAGTATTTT. The chain carries TRBV7-3 and TRBJ2-3, with 15 bases matching TRBD2. The ends lost 4 bases at V and 6 bases at J; junction bases unmatched: 11. This CDR3 spans 18 amino acids. CDR1 and CDR2 (germline): SGHTA, FQGTGA.

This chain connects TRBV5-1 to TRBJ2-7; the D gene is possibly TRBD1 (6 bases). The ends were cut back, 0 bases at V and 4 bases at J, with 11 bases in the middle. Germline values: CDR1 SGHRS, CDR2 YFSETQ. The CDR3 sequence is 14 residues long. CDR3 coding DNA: TGCGCCAGCAGCTTGGGGAACAGGGAGTACGAGCAGTACTTC. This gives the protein CASSLGNREYEQYF.

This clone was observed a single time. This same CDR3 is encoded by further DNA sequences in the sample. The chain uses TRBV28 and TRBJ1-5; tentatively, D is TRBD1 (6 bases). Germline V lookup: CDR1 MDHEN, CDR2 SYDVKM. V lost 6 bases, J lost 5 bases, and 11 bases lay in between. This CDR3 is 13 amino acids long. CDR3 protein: CASSPGDYQPQHF. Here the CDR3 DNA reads TGTGCCAGCAGCCCAGGGGATTATCAGCCCCAGCATTTT.

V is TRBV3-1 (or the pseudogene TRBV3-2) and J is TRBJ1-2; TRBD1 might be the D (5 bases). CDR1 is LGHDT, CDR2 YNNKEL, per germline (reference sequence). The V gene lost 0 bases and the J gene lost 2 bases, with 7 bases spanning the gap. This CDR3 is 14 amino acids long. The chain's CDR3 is CASSQEGQNYGYTF. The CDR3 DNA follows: TGTGCCAGCAGCCAAGAGGGGCAGAACTATGGCTACACCTTC.

The CDR3 protein is CASTDLGGTEAFF. CDR3 DNA sequence: TGTGCCAGCACGGACCTGGGGGGCACTGAAGCTTTCTTT. The rearrangement links TRBV6-5 to TRBJ1-1; D may be TRBD1 (5 bases). In germline, CDR1 is MNHEY, CDR2 SVGAGI. V lost 7 bases and J lost 4, with 13 bases in between. The CDR3 contains 13 residues.

The CDR3 DNA is TGCGCCAGCAGTGAGAGTGGACTTTCGAACACTGAAGCTTTCTTT. Residues: CASSESGLSNTEAFF. The V call is TRBV10-1, the J call TRBJ1-1, with D unresolved. CDR3 size: 15 residues. In germline, CDR1 is WNHNN, CDR2 SYGVQD (reference sequence). The V gene lost 2 bases and the J gene lost 1 base, with 11 bases spanning the gap.

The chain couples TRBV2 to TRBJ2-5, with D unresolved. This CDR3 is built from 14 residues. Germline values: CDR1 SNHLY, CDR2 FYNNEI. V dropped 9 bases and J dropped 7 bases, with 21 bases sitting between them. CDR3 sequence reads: CASIYRSPDGTQYF. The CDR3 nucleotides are TGTGCCAGTATCTACCGGTCCCCTGATGGGACCCAGTACTTC.

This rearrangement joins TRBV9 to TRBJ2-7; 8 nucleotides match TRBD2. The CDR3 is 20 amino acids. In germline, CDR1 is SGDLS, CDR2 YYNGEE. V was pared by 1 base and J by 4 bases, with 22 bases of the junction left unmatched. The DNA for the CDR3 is TGTGCCAGCAGCGTAATCCGGCGGGGGAGGGTAGCGGGGCCGCTATACGAGCAGTACTTC. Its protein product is CASSVIRRGRVAGPLYEQYF.

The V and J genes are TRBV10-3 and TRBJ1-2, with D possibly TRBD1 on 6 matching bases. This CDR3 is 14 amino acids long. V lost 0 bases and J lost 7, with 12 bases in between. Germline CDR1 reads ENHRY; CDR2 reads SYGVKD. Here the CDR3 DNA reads TGTGCCATCAGTGAGTCGCCAGGGGCAGGTGGCTACACCTTC. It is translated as CAISESPGAGGYTF.

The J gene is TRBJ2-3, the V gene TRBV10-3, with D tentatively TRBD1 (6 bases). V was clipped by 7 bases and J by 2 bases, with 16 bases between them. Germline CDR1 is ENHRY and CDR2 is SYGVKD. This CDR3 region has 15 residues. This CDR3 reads CAITQAQGVTDTQYF. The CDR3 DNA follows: TGTGCCATCACCCAAGCACAGGGAGTCACAGATACGCAGTATTTT.

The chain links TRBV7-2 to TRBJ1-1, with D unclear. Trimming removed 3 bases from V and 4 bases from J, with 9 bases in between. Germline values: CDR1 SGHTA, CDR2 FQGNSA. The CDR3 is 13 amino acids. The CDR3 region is CASSLSVGTEAFF. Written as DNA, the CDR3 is TGTGCCAGCAGCTTGTCGGTTGGCACTGAAGCTTTCTTT.

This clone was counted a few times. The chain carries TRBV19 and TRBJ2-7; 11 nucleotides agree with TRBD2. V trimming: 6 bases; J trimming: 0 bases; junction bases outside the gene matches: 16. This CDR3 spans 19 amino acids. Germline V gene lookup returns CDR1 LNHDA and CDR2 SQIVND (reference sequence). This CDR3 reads CASRQGHRLLAGVSYEQYF. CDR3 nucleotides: TGTGCCAGTAGGCAAGGTCACCGACTACTAGCGGGGGTCTCCTACGAGCAGTACTTC.

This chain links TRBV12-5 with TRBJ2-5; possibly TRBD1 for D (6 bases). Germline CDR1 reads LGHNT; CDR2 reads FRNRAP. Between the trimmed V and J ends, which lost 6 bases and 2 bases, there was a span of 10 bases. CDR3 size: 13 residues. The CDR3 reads CASGAGEQETQYF. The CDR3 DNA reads TGTGCTAGTGGAGCAGGGGAACAAGAGACCCAGTACTTC. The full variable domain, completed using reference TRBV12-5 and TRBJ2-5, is DARVTQTPRHKVTEMGQEVTMRCQPILGHNTVFWYRQTMMQGLELLAYFRNRAPLDDSGMPKDRFSAEMPDATLATLKIQPSEPRDSAVYFCASGAGEQETQYFGPGTRLLVL.

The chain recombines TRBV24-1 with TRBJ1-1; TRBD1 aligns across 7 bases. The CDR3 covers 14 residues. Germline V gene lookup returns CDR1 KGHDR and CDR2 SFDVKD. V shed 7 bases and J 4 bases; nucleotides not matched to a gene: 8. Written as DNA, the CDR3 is TGTGCCACCAGGGCTACAGGGGTTATCACTGAAGCTTTCTTT. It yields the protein CATRATGVITEAFF.